The 9 T cell receptor beta chains below all came from one sample that was sequenced in a study of a mutant IDH1 vaccine in newly diagnosed glioma. The data were produced by immunoSEQ multiplex PCR, yet TCRdb's version contains in-frame clones alone and is incomplete. Of about 59,000 clones in the sample, 75% to 95% were seen once. The time point was: baseline, week 1 (first vaccination visit). Treatment given: pre-vaccination baseline after standard-of-care therapy. Source: PBMCs, taken from a glioma patient treated with radiotherapy, temozolomide or both. These receptors were obtained from a man aged 50 or older with glioma.

V is TRBV19 and J is TRBJ2-5; D gene unclear. Looked up from germline, CDR1 is LNHDA and CDR2 is SQIVND (reference sequence). The V end was cut by 4 bases, the J end by 2 bases, with 14 bases between. This CDR3 has 15 amino acids. CDR3 sequence (DNA): TGTGCCAGTAGTACATCCAGGATGGGACAAGAGACCCAGTACTTC. This gives the protein CASSTSRMGQETQYF.

A single count supports this clone. V gene TRBV18 combines with J gene TRBJ2-1; D is perhaps TRBD2 (6 bases). The CDR3 totals 14 residues. V shed 3 bases and J shed 8 bases, with 14 bases lying between them. The germline V gene has CDR1 KGHSH and CDR2 LQKENI. CDR3 in amino acids: CASSPGGNVDEQFF. CDR3 nucleotides: TGTGCCAGCTCACCGGGGGGTAATGTGGATGAGCAGTTCTTC.

The V gene is TRBV5-1, the J gene TRBJ2-3; D remains unclear. The CDR3 spans 15 residues. Trimming cost V 1 base and J 0 bases, with 9 bases left between them. Germline CDR1 is SGHRS and CDR2 is YFSETQ. The CDR3 is CASSLRTTSTDTQYF. The CDR3 coding sequence is TGCGCCAGCAGCTTGAGAACAACTAGCACAGATACGCAGTATTTT.

The rearrangement uses TRBV28 and TRBJ2-7; D call uncertain. CDR3 length: 15 residues. V gave up 4 bases and J gave up 4 bases, with 17 bases separating them. In germline, CDR1 is MDHEN, CDR2 SYDVKM. CDR3 bases: TGTGCCAGCAGTTCGCGTCTCAGTTCGGTATACGAGCAGTACTTC. It yields the protein CASSSRLSSVYEQYF.

The chain links TRBV5-1 to TRBJ2-1, with no clear D. The ends were cut back, 2 bases at V and 4 bases at J, with 10 bases in the middle. There are 14 residues in the CDR3. The V gene's germline CDR1 is SGHRS and CDR2 YFSETQ. CDR3 amino acids: CASSFYDSYNEQFF. The CDR3 DNA sequence: TGCGCCAGCAGCTTCTACGACTCATACAATGAGCAGTTCTTC.

V is TRBV4-3 and J is TRBJ1-1, with no clear D. The V and J ends lost 4 bases and 0 bases respectively, with 12 bases between them. Looked up from germline, CDR1 is LGHNA and CDR2 is YSLEER. The CDR3 consists of 15 residues. This CDR3 reads CASSPGRRLNTEAFF. The CDR3 DNA follows: TGCGCCAGCAGCCCCGGACGGAGGCTGAACACTGAAGCTTTCTTT.

This rearrangement joins TRBV7-9 to TRBJ2-5; maybe TRBD2 (5 bases). The CDR3 loop spans 14 amino acids. Germline CDR1 SEHNR, CDR2 FQNEAQ (reference sequence). V gave up 4 bases and J gave up 2 bases, with 11 bases separating them. CDR3 sequence: CASSSTRGQETQYF. CDR3 sequence (DNA): TGTGCCAGCAGCTCAACGAGAGGGCAAGAGACCCAGTACTTC.

The V and J genes are TRBV19 and TRBJ2-2; 7 nucleotides align to TRBD1. The germline gives CDR1 LNHDA, CDR2 SQIVND (reference sequence). V was pared by 6 bases and J by 2 bases, with 3 bases of the junction left unmatched. The CDR3 has 14 amino acids. The CDR3 protein is CASRGQKNTGELFF. CDR3 bases: TGTGCCAGTAGGGGACAGAAAAACACCGGGGAGCTGTTTTTT.

This chain joins TRBV7-9 and TRBJ1-3; D ambiguous. Per the germline V gene, CDR1 is SEHNR and CDR2 is FQNEAQ (reference sequence). V lost 5 bases and J lost 2, with 19 bases in between. The CDR3 runs 17 residues. In nucleotides, the CDR3 is TGTGCCAGCAGCCCTCTACGGGGAACTTCACCTGGAAACACCATATATTTT. It specifies CASSPLRGTSPGNTIYF.